This T cell receptor (beta chain) emerged from a study of OX40 agonist ivuxolimab in advanced cancers. The assay was immunoSEQ multiplex PCR, and TCRdb's table has in-frame clones only and misses some. The repertoire consists of about 73,000 clones, with more than 85% occurring once and the leading ten covering roughly a tenth. Trimming removed 0 bases at V and 0 bases at J, with 12 bases between. Germline CDR1 reads SGHTA; CDR2 reads FQGTGA. CDR3 size: 16 residues. The chain combines TRBV7-3 with TRBJ2-7; D is unresolved. The sequenced sample was CD4+ or CD8+ T cells sorted from blood, obtained in a trial of the OX40 agonist ivuxolimab. The TCR was taken from an adult with an advanced solid tumor such as melanoma, head and neck, liver or kidney cancer. DNA for the CDR3: TGTGCCAGCAGCTTAACGGGCAAGATGAGCTCCTACGAGCAGTACTTC. It specifies CASSLTGKMSSYEQYF.